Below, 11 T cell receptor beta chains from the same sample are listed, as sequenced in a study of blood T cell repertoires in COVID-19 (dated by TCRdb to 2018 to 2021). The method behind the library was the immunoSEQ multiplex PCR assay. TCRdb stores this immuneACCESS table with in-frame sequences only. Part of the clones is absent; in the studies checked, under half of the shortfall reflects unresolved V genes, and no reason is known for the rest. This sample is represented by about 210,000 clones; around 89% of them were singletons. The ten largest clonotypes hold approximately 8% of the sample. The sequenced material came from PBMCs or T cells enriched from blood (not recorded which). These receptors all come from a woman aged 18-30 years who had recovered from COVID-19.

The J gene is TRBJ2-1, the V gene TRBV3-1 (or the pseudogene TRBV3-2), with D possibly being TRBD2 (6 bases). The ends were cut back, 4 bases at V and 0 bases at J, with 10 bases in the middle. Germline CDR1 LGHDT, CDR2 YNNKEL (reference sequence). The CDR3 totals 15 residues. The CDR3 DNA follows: TGTGCCAGCAGCCGCGGGGTGATCTCCTACAATGAGCAGTTCTTC. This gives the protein CASSRGVISYNEQFF.

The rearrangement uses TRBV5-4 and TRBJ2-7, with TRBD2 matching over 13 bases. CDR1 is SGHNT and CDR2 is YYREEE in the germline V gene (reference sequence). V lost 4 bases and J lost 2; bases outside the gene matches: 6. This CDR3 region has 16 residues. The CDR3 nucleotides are TGTGCCAGCAGCCCGGGACTAGCGGGGTCAGCCTACGAGCAGTACTTC. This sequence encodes CASSPGLAGSAYEQYF.

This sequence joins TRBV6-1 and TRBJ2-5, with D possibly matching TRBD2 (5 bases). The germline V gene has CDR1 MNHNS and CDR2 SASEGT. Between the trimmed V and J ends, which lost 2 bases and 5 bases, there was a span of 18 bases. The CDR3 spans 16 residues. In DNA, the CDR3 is TGTGCCAGCAGTGAAACGAGGGCGACTGTATGGGAGACCCAGTACTTC. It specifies CASSETRATVWETQYF.

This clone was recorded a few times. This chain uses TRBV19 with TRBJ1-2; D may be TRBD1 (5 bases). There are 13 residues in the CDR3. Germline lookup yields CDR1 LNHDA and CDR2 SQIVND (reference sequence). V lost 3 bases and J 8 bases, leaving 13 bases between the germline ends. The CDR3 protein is CASSMRYKGGYTF. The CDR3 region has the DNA TGTGCCAGTAGTATGCGTTATAAGGGGGGCTACACCTTC.

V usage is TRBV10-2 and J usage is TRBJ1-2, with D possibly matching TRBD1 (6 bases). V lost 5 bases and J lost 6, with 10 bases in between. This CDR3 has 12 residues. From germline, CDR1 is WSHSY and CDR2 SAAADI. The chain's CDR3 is CASSPHRDGYTF. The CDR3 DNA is TGCGCCAGCAGTCCTCACAGGGATGGCTACACCTTC.

CDR3 in DNA: TGTGCCACCAGTGATTCCGGGACACCTAATCAGCCCCAGCATTTT. Its protein is CATSDSGTPNQPQHF. This chain joins TRBV24-1 and TRBJ1-5; tentatively, D is TRBD1 (6 bases). Trimming removed 2 bases from V and 4 bases from J, with 11 bases in between. CDR1 KGHDR and CDR2 SFDVKD come from the germline V gene. The CDR3 is 15 amino acids.

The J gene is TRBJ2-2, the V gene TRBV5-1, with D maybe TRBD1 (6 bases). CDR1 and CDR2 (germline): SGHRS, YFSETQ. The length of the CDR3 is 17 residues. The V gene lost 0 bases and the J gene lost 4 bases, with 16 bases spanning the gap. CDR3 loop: CASSLEGQGRSTGELFF. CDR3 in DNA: TGCGCCAGCAGCTTGGAGGGACAAGGGCGCAGCACCGGGGAGCTGTTTTTT.

The CDR3 bases are TGTGCCAGTACCACGGACAGGGAGGCGGAAAAACTGTTTTTT. This translates into CASTTDREAEKLFF. The rearrangement links TRBV19 to TRBJ1-4; 8 positions agree with TRBD1. The CDR3 is 14 amino acids. Trimming took 7 bases from V and 8 from J; bases not matched to a gene: 9. Germline values: CDR1 LNHDA, CDR2 SQIVND (reference sequence).

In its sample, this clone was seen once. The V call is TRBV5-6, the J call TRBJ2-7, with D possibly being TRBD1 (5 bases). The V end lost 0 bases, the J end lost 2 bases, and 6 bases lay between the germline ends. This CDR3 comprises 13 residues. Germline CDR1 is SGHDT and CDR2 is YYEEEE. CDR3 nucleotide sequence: TGTGCCAGCAGCTTGGACAGGCCCTACGAGCAGTACTTC. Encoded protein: CASSLDRPYEQYF.

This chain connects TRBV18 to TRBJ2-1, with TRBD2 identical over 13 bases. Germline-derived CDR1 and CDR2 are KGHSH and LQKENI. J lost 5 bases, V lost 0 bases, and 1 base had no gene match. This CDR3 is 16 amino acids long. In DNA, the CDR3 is TGTGCCAGCTCACCACCGGGACTAGCGGGGAACAATGAGCAGTTCTTC. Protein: CASSPPGLAGNNEQFF.

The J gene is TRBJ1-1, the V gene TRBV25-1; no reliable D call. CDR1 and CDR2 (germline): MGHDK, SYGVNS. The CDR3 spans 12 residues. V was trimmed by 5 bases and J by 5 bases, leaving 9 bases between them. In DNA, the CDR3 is TGTGCCAGCAGTAATGCGAAGACTGAAGCTTTCTTT. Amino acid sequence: CASSNAKTEAFF.